The rows below give T cell receptor beta chains drawn from one sample of a study of blood T cell repertoires in COVID-19. Profiling relied on immunoSEQ multiplex PCR, and the TCRdb table lists in-frame clones only, not all of them. The sample consists of 30,000 to 40,000 clones, more than 75% of them appearing once. The source material was peripheral blood. The receptors shown here come from an elderly man with acute or convalescent COVID-19. The conserved cysteine and the conserved F or W are not part of the CDR3 here. A D gene is named only where the DNA matches it firmly.

CDR3 protein	D gene	V gene	J gene
ASSPQGLGEKLF	NA	TRBV28	TRBJ1-4
ASSVRRAGGTYEQY	TRBD2	TRBV9	TRBJ2-7
ASSQQGRGNTEAF	TRBD1	TRBV19	TRBJ1-1
ASSRTLNEQY	NA	TRBV6-2/TRBV6-3	TRBJ2-7
ASTGPYNSPLH	NA	TRBV19	TRBJ1-6
AIRTQGADEQY	TRBD1	TRBV10-3	TRBJ2-7
ASSQVGGNTEAF	NA	TRBV4-3	TRBJ1-1
ASSQDPSVTDTQY	NA	TRBV4-1	TRBJ2-3
ASRIAATQY	NA	TRBV2	TRBJ2-3
SVGGGGKEAF	NA	TRBV29-1	TRBJ1-1
ASSDVAGARDTQY	TRBD2	TRBV6-4	TRBJ2-3
AWSATSEQY	NA	TRBV30	TRBJ2-7
ASSSTAGETQY	TRBD2	TRBV19	TRBJ2-5
ASSLGSGESTDTQY	TRBD2	TRBV5-8	TRBJ2-3
ASSLGGHSTDTQY	NA	TRBV7-9	TRBJ2-3
ASSPRPQGGYNEQF	NA	TRBV4-3	TRBJ2-1
ASSLWAQEHYEQY	NA	TRBV27	TRBJ2-7
ASSLGGDTGELF	TRBD2	TRBV6-2/TRBV6-3	TRBJ2-2
ASSEGTGQETQY	TRBD1	TRBV13	TRBJ2-5
ASRIYSNQPQH	NA	TRBV6-5	TRBJ1-5
ASSLITGGRGWYEQY	TRBD1	TRBV7-6	TRBJ2-7
ATSREFLGQFNQPQH	TRBD1	TRBV15	TRBJ1-5
AWSVKAGGSWSTDTQY	TRBD2	TRBV30	TRBJ2-3
ASSFNLGAAGELF	NA	TRBV11-2	TRBJ2-2
ASSHRTGGGYT	TRBD1	TRBV11-2	TRBJ1-2
ASSYDTGRRTNEKLF	NA	TRBV5-1	TRBJ1-4
ATNGPGVSNQPQH	NA	TRBV2	TRBJ1-5
ASSPRAGSQPQH	NA	TRBV7-2	TRBJ1-5
ASSLVSGGTTEAF	NA	TRBV7-2	TRBJ1-1
ASSPAVPSGNTIY	NA	TRBV18	TRBJ1-3
ASSFIPPQGAGTDTQY	TRBD1	TRBV11-3	TRBJ2-3
ATSDTNGAAQY	NA	TRBV24-1	TRBJ2-3
ASSVALGQGRNYGYT	TRBD1	TRBV9	TRBJ1-2
ASSPGFLTGPMNDQPQH	TRBD1	TRBV5-1	TRBJ1-5
ATSRVDTDTQY	NA	TRBV15	TRBJ2-3
ASSLVRDWPQH	NA	TRBV7-9	TRBJ1-5
ASSTGRAGETQY	TRBD2	TRBV5-1	TRBJ2-5
ASSRTGLAGGPGELF	TRBD2	TRBV4-1	TRBJ2-2
ASSQATGSYEQY	NA	TRBV3-1/TRBV3-2	TRBJ2-7
ASSGWVQDTEAF	NA	TRBV2	TRBJ1-1
ASSLGLAGGPSEQF	TRBD2	TRBV7-8	TRBJ2-1
ASSLGLSRDTEAF	NA	TRBV5-1	TRBJ1-1
ASTPDGVYGYT	NA	TRBV7-9	TRBJ1-2
ASRLRATGELF	NA	TRBV2	TRBJ2-2
ASSGTSGGVSEQF	TRBD2	TRBV6-2/TRBV6-3	TRBJ2-1
ASSGTGIAETQY	TRBD1	TRBV28	TRBJ2-5
AGGGQAGGIEQF	NA	TRBV2	TRBJ2-1
ASSSIQGSSYNEQF	NA	TRBV5-6	TRBJ2-1
ASSHGRSYEQY	TRBD2	TRBV2	TRBJ2-7
ASRGTSSGNEQY	NA	TRBV6-5	TRBJ2-7
ASSQTGAAPLEQY	TRBD1	TRBV4-1	TRBJ2-7
ASSSQGRGRPYEQY	TRBD1	TRBV6-5	TRBJ2-7
ASSQPSGGALNEQY	TRBD2	TRBV4-1	TRBJ2-7
ASSVDLGSIQY	NA	TRBV9	TRBJ2-4
ASSVVTNTGELF	NA	TRBV9	TRBJ2-2
SVGLAGVSSEQY	TRBD2	TRBV29-1	TRBJ2-7
ASSQELQANVLT	NA	TRBV4-2	TRBJ2-6
AWNPWGEETQY	NA	TRBV30	TRBJ2-5